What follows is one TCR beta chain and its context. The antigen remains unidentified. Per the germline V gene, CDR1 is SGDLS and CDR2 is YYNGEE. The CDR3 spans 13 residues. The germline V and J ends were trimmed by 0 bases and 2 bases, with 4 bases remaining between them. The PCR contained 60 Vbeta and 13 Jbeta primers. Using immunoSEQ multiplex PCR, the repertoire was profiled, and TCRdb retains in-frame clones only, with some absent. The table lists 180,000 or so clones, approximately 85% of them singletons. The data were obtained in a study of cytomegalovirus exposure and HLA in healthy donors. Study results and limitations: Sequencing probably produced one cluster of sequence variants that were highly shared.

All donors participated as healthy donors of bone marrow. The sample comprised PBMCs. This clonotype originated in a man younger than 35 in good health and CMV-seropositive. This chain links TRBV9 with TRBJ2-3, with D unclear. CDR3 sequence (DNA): TGTGCCAGCAGCGTAGCCATCACAGATACGCAGTATTTT. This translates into CASSVAITDTQYF.